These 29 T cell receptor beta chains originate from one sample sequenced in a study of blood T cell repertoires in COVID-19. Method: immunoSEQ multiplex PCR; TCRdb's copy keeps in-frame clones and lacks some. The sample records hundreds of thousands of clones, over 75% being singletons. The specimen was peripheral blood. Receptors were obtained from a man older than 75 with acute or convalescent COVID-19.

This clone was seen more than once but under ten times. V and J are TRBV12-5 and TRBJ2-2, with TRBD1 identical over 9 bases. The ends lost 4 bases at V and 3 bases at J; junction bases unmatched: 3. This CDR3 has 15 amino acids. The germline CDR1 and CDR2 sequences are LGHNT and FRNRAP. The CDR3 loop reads CASGSWTGDTGELFF. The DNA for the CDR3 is TGTGCTAGTGGTTCATGGACAGGGGACACCGGGGAGCTGTTTTTT. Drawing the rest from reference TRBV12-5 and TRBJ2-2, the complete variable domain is DARVTQTPRHKVTEMGQEVTMRCQPILGHNTVFWYRQTMMQGLELLAYFRNRAPLDDSGMPKDRFSAEMPDATLATLKIQPSEPRDSAVYFCASGSWTGDTGELFFGEGSRLTVL.

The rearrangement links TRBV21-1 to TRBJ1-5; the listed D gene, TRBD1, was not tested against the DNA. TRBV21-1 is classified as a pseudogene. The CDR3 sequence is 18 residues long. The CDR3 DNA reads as TGTGCCAGCAGCAAAGTGGCAGGGGGCCTCTATAGCAATCAGCCCCAGCATTTT. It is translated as CASSKVAGGLYSNQPQHF.

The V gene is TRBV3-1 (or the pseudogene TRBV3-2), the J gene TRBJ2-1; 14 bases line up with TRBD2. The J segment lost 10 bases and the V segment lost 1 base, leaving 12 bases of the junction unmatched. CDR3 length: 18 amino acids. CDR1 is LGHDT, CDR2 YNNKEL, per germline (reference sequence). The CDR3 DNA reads TGTGCCAGCAGCCAAGGACTAGCGGGAGGGACCTCTACAGGGGAGCAGTTCTTC. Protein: CASSQGLAGGTSTGEQFF.

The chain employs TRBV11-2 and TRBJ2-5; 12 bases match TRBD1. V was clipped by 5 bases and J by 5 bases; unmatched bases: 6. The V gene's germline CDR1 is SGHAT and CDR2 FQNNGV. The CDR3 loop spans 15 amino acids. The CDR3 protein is CASSVGTGGGETQYF. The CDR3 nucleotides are TGTGCCAGCAGCGTCGGGACAGGGGGCGGTGAGACCCAGTACTTC.

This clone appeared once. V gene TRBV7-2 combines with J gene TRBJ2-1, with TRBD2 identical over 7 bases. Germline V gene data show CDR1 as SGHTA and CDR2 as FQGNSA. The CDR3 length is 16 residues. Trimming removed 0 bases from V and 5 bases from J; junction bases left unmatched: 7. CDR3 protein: CASSLAPAGTNNEQFF. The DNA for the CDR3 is TGTGCCAGCAGCTTAGCGCCAGCGGGAACCAACAATGAGCAGTTCTTC.

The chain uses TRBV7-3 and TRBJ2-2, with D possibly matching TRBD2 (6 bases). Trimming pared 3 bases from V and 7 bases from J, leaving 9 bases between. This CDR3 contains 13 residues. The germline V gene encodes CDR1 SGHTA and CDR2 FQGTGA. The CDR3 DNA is TGTGCCAGCAGCTTTGCCGGGAGCGGGGAGCTGTTTTTT. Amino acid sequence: CASSFAGSGELFF.

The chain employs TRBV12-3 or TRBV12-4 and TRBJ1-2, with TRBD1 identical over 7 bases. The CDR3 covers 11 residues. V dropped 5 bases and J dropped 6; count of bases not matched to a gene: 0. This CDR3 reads CASSTGDGYTF. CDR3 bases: TGTGCCAGCAGTACAGGGGATGGCTACACCTTC.

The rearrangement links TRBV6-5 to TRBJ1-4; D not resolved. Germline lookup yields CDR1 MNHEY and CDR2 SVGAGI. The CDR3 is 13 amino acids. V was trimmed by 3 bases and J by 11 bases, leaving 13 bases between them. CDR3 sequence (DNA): TGTGCCAGCAGTTATTTGTTGGAGTCCAAACTGTTTTTT. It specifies CASSYLLESKLFF.

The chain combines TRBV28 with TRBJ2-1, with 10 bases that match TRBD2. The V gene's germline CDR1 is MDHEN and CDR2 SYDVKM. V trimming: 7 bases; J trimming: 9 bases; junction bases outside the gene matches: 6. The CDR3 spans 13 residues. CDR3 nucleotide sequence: TGTGCCAGCAACCTAGCGGGAGAAGGTGAGCAGTTCTTC. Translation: CASNLAGEGEQFF.

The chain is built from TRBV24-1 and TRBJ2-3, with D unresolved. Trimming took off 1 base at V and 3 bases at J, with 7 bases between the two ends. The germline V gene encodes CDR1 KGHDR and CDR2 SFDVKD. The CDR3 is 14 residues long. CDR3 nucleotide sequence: TGTGCCACCAGTGATTTCCCGGGTACAGATACGCAGTATTTT. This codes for CATSDFPGTDTQYF.

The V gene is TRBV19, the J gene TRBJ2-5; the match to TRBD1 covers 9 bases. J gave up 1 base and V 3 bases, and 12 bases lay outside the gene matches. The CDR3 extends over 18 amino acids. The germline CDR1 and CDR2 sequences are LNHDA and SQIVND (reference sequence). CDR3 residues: CASSIYRGPFRLQETQYF. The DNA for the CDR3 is TGTGCCAGTAGTATCTACAGGGGGCCCTTTAGACTCCAAGAGACCCAGTACTTC.

The CDR3 region is CASSLIAGGVQDTQYF. As DNA, the CDR3 is TGCGCCAGCAGCTTGATCGCGGGAGGTGTGCAAGATACGCAGTATTTT. This chain links TRBV5-1 with TRBJ2-3; 8 nucleotides match TRBD2. Germline loops: CDR1 SGHRS, CDR2 YFSETQ. With 1 base clipped from V and 5 bases from J, the junction kept 9 bases outside the gene matches. The CDR3 consists of 16 residues.

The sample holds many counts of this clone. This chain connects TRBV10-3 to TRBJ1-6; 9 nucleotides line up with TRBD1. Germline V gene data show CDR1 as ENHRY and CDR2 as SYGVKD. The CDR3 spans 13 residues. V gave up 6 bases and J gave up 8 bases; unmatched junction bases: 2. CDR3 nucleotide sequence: TGTGCCATCAGGACAGGGGGTGATTCACCCCTCCACTTT. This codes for CAIRTGGDSPLHF.

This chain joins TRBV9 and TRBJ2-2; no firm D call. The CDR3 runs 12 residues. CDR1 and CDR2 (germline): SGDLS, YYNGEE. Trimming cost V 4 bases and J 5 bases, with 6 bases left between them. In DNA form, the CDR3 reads TGTGCCAGCAGCCCCGGGACCGGGGAGCTGTTTTTT. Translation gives CASSPGTGELFF.

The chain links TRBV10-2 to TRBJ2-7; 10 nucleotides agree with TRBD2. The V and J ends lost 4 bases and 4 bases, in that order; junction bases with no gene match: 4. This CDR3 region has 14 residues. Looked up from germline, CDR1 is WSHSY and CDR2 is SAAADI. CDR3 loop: CASSVSSGRYEQYF. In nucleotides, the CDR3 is TGCGCCAGCAGTGTTTCTAGCGGGAGATACGAGCAGTACTTC.

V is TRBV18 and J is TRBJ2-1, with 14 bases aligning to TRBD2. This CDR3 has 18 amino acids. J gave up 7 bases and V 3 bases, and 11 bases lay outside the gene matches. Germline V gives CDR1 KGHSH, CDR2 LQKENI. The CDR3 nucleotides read TGTGCCAGCTCACCGATGACCGATAGGACTAGCGGGAGGAATGAGCAGTTCTTC. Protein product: CASSPMTDRTSGRNEQFF.

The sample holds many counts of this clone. CDR3 nucleotides: TGCGCCAGCAGTCGGAGCGGGAGGGCGGCCTACAATGAGCAGTTCTTC. Amino acid sequence: CASSRSGRAAYNEQFF. V usage is TRBV23-1 and J usage is TRBJ2-1, with 10 nucleotides matching TRBD2. TRBV23-1 is an ORF for which the function is uncertain. The CDR3 is 16 amino acids. V dropped 4 bases and J dropped 2; count of bases not matched to a gene: 5.

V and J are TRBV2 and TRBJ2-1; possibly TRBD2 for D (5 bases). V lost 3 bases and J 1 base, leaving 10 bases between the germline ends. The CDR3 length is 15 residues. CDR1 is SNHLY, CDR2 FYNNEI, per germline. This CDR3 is CASSDSGRSYNEQFF. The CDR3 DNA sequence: TGTGCCAGCAGTGACAGCGGAAGGTCCTACAATGAGCAGTTCTTC.

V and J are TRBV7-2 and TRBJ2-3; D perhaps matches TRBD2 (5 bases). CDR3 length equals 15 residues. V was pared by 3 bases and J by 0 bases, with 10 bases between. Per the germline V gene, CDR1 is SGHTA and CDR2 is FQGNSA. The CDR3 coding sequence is TGTGCCAGCAGCTTTGGCCGGGGTAGCACAGATACGCAGTATTTT. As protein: CASSFGRGSTDTQYF.

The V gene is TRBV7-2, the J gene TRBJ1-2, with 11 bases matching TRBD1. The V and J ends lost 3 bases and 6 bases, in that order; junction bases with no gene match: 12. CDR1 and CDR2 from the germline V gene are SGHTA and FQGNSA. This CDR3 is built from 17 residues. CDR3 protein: CASSFRTGGPLKDGYTF. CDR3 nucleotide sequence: TGTGCCAGCAGCTTCAGGACAGGGGGCCCTCTAAAGGATGGCTACACCTTC.

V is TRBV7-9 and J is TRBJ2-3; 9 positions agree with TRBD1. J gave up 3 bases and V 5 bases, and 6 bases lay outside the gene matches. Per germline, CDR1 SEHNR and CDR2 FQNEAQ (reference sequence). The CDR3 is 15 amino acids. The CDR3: CASSQQGAQTDTQYF. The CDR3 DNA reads TGTGCCAGCAGCCAACAGGGGGCGCAGACAGATACGCAGTATTTT.

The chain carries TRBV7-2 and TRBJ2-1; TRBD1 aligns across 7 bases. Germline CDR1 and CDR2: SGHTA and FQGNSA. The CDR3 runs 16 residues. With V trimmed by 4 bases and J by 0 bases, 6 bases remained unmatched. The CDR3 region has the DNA TGTGCCAGCAGCTACGACAGGGTGAGCTCCTACAATGAGCAGTTCTTC. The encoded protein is CASSYDRVSSYNEQFF. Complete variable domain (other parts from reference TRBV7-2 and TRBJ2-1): GAGVSQSPSNKVTEKGKDVELRCDPISGHTALYWYRQSLGQGLEFLIYFQGNSAPDKSGLPSDRFSAERTGGSVSTLTIQRTQQEDSAVYLCASSYDRVSSYNEQFFGPGTRLTVL.

The CDR3 coding sequence is TGTGCCAGCAGTCAGGGTGGTCAGCCCCAGCATTTT. Its protein is CASSQGGQPQHF. The chain links TRBV9 to TRBJ1-5, with D tentatively TRBD1 (5 bases). The germline V gene has CDR1 SGDLS and CDR2 YYNGEE. V was trimmed by 5 bases and J by 6 bases, leaving 9 bases between them. The CDR3 has 12 residues.

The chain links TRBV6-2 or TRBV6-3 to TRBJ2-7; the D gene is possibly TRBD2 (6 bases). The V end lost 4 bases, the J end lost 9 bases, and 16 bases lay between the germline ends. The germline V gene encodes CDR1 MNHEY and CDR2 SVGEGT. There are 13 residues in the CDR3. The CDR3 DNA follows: TGTGCCAGCAGTTCCCAGGCCCGGGGAGGGCAGTACGTC. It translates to CASSSQARGGQYV.

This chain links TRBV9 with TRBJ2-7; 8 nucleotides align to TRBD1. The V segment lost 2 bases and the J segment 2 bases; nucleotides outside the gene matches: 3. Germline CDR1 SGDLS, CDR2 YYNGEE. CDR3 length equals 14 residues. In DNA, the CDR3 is TGTGCCAGCAGCGTGACAGGGGAGCCCTACGAGCAGTACTTC. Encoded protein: CASSVTGEPYEQYF.

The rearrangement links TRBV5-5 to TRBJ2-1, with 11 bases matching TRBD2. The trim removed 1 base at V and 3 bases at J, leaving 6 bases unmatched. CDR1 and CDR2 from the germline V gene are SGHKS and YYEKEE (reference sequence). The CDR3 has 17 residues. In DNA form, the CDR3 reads TGTGCCAGCAGCTTGAATGGACTAGCGGGTTACTACAATGAGCAGTTCTTC. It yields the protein CASSLNGLAGYYNEQFF.

The CDR3 DNA reads TGTGCCAGCAGCGGCCCGGGGACCCAGTACTTC. The encoded protein is CASSGPGTQYF. The rearrangement joins TRBV28 to TRBJ2-5, with D unresolved. The CDR3 spans 11 residues. Germline CDR1 is MDHEN and CDR2 is SYDVKM. V lost 6 bases, J lost 7 bases, and 9 bases lay in between.

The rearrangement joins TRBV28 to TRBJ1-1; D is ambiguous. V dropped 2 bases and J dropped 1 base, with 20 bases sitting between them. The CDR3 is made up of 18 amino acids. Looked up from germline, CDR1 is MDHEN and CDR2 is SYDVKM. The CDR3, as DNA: TGTGCCAGCAGTTTACTGGATCACCTGAGGGAATCGAACACTGAAGCTTTCTTT. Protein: CASSLLDHLRESNTEAFF.

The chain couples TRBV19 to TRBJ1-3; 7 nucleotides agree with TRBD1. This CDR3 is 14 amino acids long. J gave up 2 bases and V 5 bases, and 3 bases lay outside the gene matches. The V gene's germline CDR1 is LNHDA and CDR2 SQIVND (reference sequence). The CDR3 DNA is TGTGCCAGTAGTCCACAGGGGACTGGAAACACCATATATTTT. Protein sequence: CASSPQGTGNTIYF.